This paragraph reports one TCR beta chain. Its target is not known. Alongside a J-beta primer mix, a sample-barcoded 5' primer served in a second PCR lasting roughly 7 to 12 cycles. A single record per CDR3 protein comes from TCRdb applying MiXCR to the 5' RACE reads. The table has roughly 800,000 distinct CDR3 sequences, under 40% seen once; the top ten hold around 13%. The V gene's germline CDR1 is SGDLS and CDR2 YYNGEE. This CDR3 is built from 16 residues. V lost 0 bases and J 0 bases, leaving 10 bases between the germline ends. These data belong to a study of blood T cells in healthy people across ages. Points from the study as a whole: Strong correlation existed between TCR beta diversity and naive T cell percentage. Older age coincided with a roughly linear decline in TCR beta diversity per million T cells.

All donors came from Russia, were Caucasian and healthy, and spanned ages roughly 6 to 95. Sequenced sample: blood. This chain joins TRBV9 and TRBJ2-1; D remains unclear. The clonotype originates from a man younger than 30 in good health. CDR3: CASSVVASGSYNEQFF. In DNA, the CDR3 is TGTGCCAGCAGCGTAGTCGCGTCGGGCTCCTACAATGAGCAGTTCTTC.